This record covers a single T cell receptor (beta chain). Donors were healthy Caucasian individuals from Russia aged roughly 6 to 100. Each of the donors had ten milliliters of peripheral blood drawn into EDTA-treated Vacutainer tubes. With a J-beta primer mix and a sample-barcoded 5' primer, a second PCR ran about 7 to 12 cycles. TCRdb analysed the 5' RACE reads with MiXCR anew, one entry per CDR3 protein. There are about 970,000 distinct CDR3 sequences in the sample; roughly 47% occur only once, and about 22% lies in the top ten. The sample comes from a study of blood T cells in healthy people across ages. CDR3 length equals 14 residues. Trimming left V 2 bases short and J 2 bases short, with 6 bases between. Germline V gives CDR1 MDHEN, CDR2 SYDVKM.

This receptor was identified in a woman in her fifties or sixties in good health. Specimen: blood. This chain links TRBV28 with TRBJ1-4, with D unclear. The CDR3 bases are TGTGCCAGCAGTTTAGGGAAGACTAATGAAAAACTGTTTTTT. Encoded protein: CASSLGKTNEKLFF.